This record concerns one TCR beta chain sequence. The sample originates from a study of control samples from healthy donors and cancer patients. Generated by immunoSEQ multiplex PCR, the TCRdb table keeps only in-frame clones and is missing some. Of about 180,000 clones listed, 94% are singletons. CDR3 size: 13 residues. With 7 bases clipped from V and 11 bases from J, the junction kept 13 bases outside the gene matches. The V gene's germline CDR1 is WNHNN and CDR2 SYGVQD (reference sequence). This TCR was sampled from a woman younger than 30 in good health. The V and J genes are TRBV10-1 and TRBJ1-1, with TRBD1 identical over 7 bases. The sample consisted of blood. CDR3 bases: TGCGCCAGCACCCTCACTAGGGACAGCCCGGCTTTCTTT. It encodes CASTLTRDSPAFF.